This TCR beta chain is drawn from a study of blood T cell repertoires in COVID-19. Study background: The origin of the acute and convalescent COVID-19 samples was the United States, Italy and Spain.

Each recovered donor of Cohort 3 presented with two negative PCRs, clearance, or symptom resolution. In the source study's methods: Reference gene primer amplification gave nucleated cell count estimates. Method: immunoSEQ multiplex PCR; TCRdb's copy keeps in-frame clones and lacks some. The DNA was the basis for D and trimming; V, J and clone size are from that table. The profile covers 190,000 or so clones, with 87% appearing a single time and around 2.3% taken by the ten largest. Germline V gene sequence: CDR1 LNHDA, CDR2 SQIVND (reference sequence). The CDR3 extends over 16 amino acids. V shed 6 bases and J 0 bases; nucleotides not matched to a gene: 6.

The clonotype originates from a woman in her 30s who had recovered from COVID-19. The chain recombines TRBV19 with TRBJ1-2, with 11 bases matching TRBD1. Material: PBMCs or T cells enriched from blood (not recorded which). The CDR3 sequence is CASRTDRGPPNYGYTF. CDR3 nucleotides: TGTGCCAGTAGGACGGACAGGGGGCCTCCTAACTATGGCTACACCTTC.